Listed here is a single T cell receptor beta chain. This entry is derived from a study of OX40 agonist ivuxolimab in advanced cancers. The overall study: A partial response was reached by three patients: one with hepatocellular carcinoma and two with cutaneous melanoma.

Germline V gives CDR1 SGHTA, CDR2 FQGTGA. This CDR3 comprises 13 residues. V was shortened by 4 bases and J by 8 bases, with 12 bases between the two germline ends. Using immunoSEQ multiplex PCR, the repertoire was profiled, and TCRdb retains in-frame clones only, with some absent. The profile shows fewer than 80,000 clones, more than 70% of them singletons. The chain combines TRBV7-3 with TRBJ1-3; no clear D. The source was CD4+ or CD8+ T cells sorted from blood, collected in a trial of the OX40 agonist ivuxolimab. The sequence was collected from an adult with an advanced solid tumor such as melanoma, head and neck, liver or kidney cancer. This CDR3 reads CASSSRVGDTIYF. The CDR3 DNA reads as TGTGCCAGCAGCTCGAGGGTGGGCGACACCATATATTTT.